This T cell receptor beta chain was identified during a study of long-term antiretroviral therapy in people with HIV. Investigators performed immunoSEQ version v3.0 at survey level. Assay: immunoSEQ multiplex PCR; the TCRdb copy retains only in-frame clones and omits some. Here the sample spans about 11,000 clones, around 84% being singletons. After removal of 6 bases from V and 6 bases from J, the junction contained 11 bases not matched to a gene. Per germline, CDR1 LNHDA and CDR2 SQIVND (reference sequence). The CDR3 loop spans 15 amino acids. The rearrangement uses TRBV19 and TRBJ2-1, with 7 bases fitting TRBD2. This clonotype originated in a man in his forties with HIV. The sample here was unsorted PBMCs, taken 1.2 years after starting antiretroviral therapy. The CDR3 here is CASSLGLPGTNEQFF. CDR3 nucleotides: TGTGCCAGTAGCCTGGGACTACCGGGCACCAATGAGCAGTTCTTC.